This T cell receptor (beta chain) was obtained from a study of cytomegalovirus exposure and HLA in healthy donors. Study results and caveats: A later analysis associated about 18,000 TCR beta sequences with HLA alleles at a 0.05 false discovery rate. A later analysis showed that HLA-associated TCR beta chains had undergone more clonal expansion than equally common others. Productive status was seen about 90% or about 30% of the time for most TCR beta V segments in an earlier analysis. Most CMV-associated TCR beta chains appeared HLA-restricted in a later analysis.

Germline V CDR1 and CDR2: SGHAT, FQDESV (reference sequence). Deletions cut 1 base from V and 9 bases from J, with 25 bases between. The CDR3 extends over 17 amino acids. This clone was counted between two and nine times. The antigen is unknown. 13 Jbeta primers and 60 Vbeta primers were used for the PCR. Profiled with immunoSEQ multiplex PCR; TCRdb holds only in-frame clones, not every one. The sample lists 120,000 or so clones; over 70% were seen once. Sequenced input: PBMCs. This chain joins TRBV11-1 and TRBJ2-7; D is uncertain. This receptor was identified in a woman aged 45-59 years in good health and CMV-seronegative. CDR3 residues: CASSLEVATQIPRPQYF. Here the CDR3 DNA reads TGTGCCAGCAGCTTAGAAGTTGCGACTCAAATCCCGAGACCGCAGTACTTC.